This TCR beta chain was identified in a study of CD8 T cells in ankylosing spondylitis. This clonotype was counted many times. V shed 6 bases and J shed 1 base, with 13 bases lying between them. The CDR3 covers 15 residues. TCRdb recomputed calls from the 5' RACE reads with MiXCR, one row per CDR3 protein. The sample contains about 360,000 distinct CDR3 sequences, roughly 15% of which appear only once. V and J are TRBV12-3 or TRBV12-4 and TRBJ1-5; weak D call: TRBD1 (6 bases). This TCR came from a male donor with ankylosing spondylitis or in good health (not recorded which). Source material: blood, either unsorted or a sorted T cell fraction (not recorded which). In DNA, the CDR3 is TGTGCCAGCAGCCCCGGGACAAGAAGCAATCAGCCCCAGCATTTT. Its translation is CASSPGTRSNQPQHF.